The T cell receptor beta chain described here comes from a study of response to subunit inactivated influenza vaccine. Germline lookup yields CDR1 MNHEY and CDR2 SVGAGI. V lost 2 bases and J 7 bases, leaving 20 bases between the germline ends. This CDR3 is built from 16 residues. TCRdb called the RT-PCR reads again in MiXCR, with one record for every CDR3 protein. The sample has 650,000 to 850,000 distinct CDR3 sequences; around 14% are singletons. The material sequenced was PBMCs from blood, taken 14 to 15 days before vaccination. The source is a man aged 50-60 years who received an inactivated influenza vaccine. This chain links TRBV6-5 with TRBJ1-2; possibly TRBD1 for D (5 bases). CDR3 bases: TGTGCCAGCAGTTACCGGCCGGGACTTGGGGCTGCTGGCTACACCTTC. Protein sequence: CASSYRPGLGAAGYTF.